A single sample gave rise to the 19 T cell receptor beta chains below, sequenced in a study of blood T cell repertoires in COVID-19. The table came from immunoSEQ multiplex PCR; TCRdb's copy has only in-frame clones and leaves some out. The sample consists of around 190,000 clones, around 89% of them appearing once. Sequencing used peripheral blood. The receptors shown here come from a human donor in a cohort sampled during active COVID-19.

This clone was seen only once. This chain links TRBV3-1 (or the pseudogene TRBV3-2) with TRBJ2-7; D is unresolved. The CDR3 is 12 residues long. Trimming removed 2 bases from V and 6 bases from J, with 8 bases in between. Germline V gene lookup returns CDR1 LGHDT and CDR2 YNNKEL (reference sequence). CDR3 bases: TGTGCCAGCAGCCAATCTGACTCCGAGCAGTACTTC. It yields the protein CASSQSDSEQYF.

This clone was observed a single time. This chain uses TRBV7-2 with TRBJ2-1; 10 bases line up with TRBD1. This CDR3 comprises 17 residues. Germline trimming cut 0 bases from V and 5 bases from J; bases unmatched to any gene: 7. Per the germline V gene, CDR1 is SGHTA and CDR2 is FQGNSA. The CDR3, as DNA: TGTGCCAGCAGCTTAGCCCTTGGGACAGGGGCGAACAATGAGCAGTTCTTC. It codes for CASSLALGTGANNEQFF.

The V call is TRBV7-2, the J call TRBJ1-6; tentatively, D is TRBD1 (5 bases). From germline, CDR1 is SGHTA and CDR2 FQGNSA. Deletions cut 1 base from V and 9 bases from J, with 13 bases between. The CDR3 runs to 15 residues. The CDR3 region is CASSLEGTLGSPLHF. CDR3 nucleotide sequence: TGTGCCAGCAGCTTAGAAGGGACTTTGGGTTCACCCCTCCACTTT.

The chain carries TRBV18 and TRBJ1-1; no clear D. CDR3 length: 15 amino acids. Germline assignment: CDR1 KGHSH and CDR2 LQKENI. The V end was cut by 1 base, the J end by 0 bases, with 9 bases between. CDR3 nucleotides: TGTGCCAGCTCACCACAGGAGTCAATGAACACTGAAGCTTTCTTT. It yields the protein CASSPQESMNTEAFF.

CDR3 region: CASSQDWRGGTETQYF. DNA of the CDR3: TGCGCCAGCAGCCAAGATTGGCGGGGGGGCACAGAGACCCAGTACTTC. The gene calls are TRBV4-3 and TRBJ2-5, with 9 positions matching TRBD2. V was pared by 0 bases and J by 4 bases, with 6 bases of the junction left unmatched. The CDR3 sequence is 16 residues long. Germline CDR1 LGHNA, CDR2 YSLEER.

V and J are TRBV4-2 and TRBJ2-7, with 13 positions matching TRBD2. This CDR3 contains 15 residues. Per germline, CDR1 LGHNA and CDR2 YNFKEQ. The trim removed 0 bases at V and 11 bases at J, leaving 7 bases unmatched. CDR3 in amino acids: CASSQDRTSGRQEYF. The CDR3 DNA reads as TGTGCCAGCAGCCAAGATCGGACTAGCGGGAGACAGGAGTACTTC.

The chain employs TRBV9 and TRBJ1-3, with D possibly TRBD1 on 5 matching bases. The V end was cut by 4 bases, the J end by 0 bases, with 11 bases between. CDR1 SGDLS and CDR2 YYNGEE come from the germline V gene. CDR3 length: 15 residues. CDR3 protein: CASSLTESSGNTIYF. CDR3 DNA: TGTGCCAGCAGCTTGACAGAGAGCTCTGGAAACACCATATATTTT.

The chain has TRBV6-2 or TRBV6-3 and TRBJ2-7, with D possibly matching TRBD1 (6 bases). The CDR3 sequence is 13 residues long. Germline CDR1 reads MNHEY; CDR2 reads SVGEGT. The V and J ends lost 4 bases and 2 bases respectively, with 9 bases between them. The CDR3 is CASSWGRPYEQYF. The CDR3 DNA reads as TGTGCCAGCAGTTGGGGGCGACCCTACGAGCAGTACTTC.

The gene calls are TRBV28 and TRBJ1-1, with 8 bases identical to TRBD1. CDR1 and CDR2 from the germline V gene are MDHEN and SYDVKM. Unmatched junction bases numbered 15, after V lost 3 bases and J lost 3 bases. The CDR3 has 18 residues. The CDR3 region has the DNA TGTGCCAGCAGTTTCCCCATCCCAACAGGGGGTCCTGACACTGAAGCTTTCTTT. Translating it yields CASSFPIPTGGPDTEAFF.

V and J are TRBV9 and TRBJ1-4; 9 bases are shared with TRBD1. Losses at the gene ends were 0 bases for V and 8 bases for J; bases not matched to a gene: 11. CDR1 is SGDLS and CDR2 is YYNGEE in the germline V gene. The CDR3 covers 17 residues. Written as DNA, the CDR3 is TGTGCCAGCAGCGTAGCTCCTGCGGGACAGGGAGGGGAAAAACTGTTTTTT. This gives the protein CASSVAPAGQGGEKLFF.

This sequence joins TRBV25-1 and TRBJ1-1; D gene ambiguous. V was trimmed by 4 bases and J by 0 bases, leaving 9 bases between them. The germline CDR1 and CDR2 sequences are MGHDK and SYGVNS. The CDR3 totals 14 residues. Here the CDR3 reads CASSVPGVNTEAFF. As DNA, the CDR3 is TGTGCCAGCAGTGTACCCGGAGTGAACACTGAAGCTTTCTTT.

Points on this clone: Because it lacks the conserved phenylalanine or tryptophan at the end, this CDR3 is likely a read error. It is unclear where the CDR3 begins or ends on the DNA, so no DNA is shown, and the CDR3 is as TCRdb lists it. The chain uses TRBV3-1 (or the pseudogene TRBV3-2) and TRBJ1-2. Germline V gene sequence: CDR1 LGHDT, CDR2 YNNKEL (reference sequence). The CDR3 contains 11 residues when both ends are counted. The chain's CDR3 is CASSPTFAGGR.

The chain recombines TRBV9 with TRBJ1-1, with 8 bases lining up with TRBD1. CDR1 and CDR2 from the germline V gene are SGDLS and YYNGEE. The CDR3 totals 16 residues. The V and J ends lost 4 bases and 5 bases, in that order; junction bases with no gene match: 13. The CDR3 region has the DNA TGTGCCAGCAGCCCCCGGACAGGGCCCCTAAGGACTGAAGCTTTCTTT. Its protein product is CASSPRTGPLRTEAFF. The complete variable domain, with remaining parts taken from reference TRBV9 and TRBJ1-1, reads DSGVTQTPKHLITATGQRVTLRCSPRSGDLSVYWYQQSLDQGLQFLIQYYNGEERAKGNILERFSAQQFPDLHSELNLSSLELGDSALYFCASSPRTGPLRTEAFFGQGTRLTVV.

The chain has TRBV5-6 and TRBJ1-4; 8 bases align to TRBD1. Germline values: CDR1 SGHDT, CDR2 YYEEEE. The CDR3 is made up of 14 amino acids. Losses at the gene ends were 3 bases for V and 7 bases for J; bases not matched to a gene: 5. CDR3 DNA sequence: TGTGCCAGCAGCTCAGGGGGCCGAGGTGAAAAACTGTTTTTT. This codes for CASSSGGRGEKLFF.

This chain connects TRBV2 to TRBJ1-2; 7 nucleotides agree with TRBD1. V lost 7 bases and J lost 2; bases outside the gene matches: 10. CDR1 and CDR2 (germline): SNHLY, FYNNEI. The CDR3 is 15 residues long. CDR3 coding DNA: TGTGCCAGCACCGCGCCGGGACAGAAGAACTATGGCTACACCTTC. This gives the protein CASTAPGQKNYGYTF.

The chain uses TRBV28 and TRBJ1-2, with 9 bases matching TRBD1. Germline assignment: CDR1 MDHEN and CDR2 SYDVKM. The ends lost 2 bases at V and 8 bases at J; junction bases unmatched: 6. The CDR3 totals 14 residues. This chain's CDR3 is CASSLTGQGYGYTF. CDR3 DNA sequence: TGTGCCAGCAGTTTAACGGGACAGGGCTACGGCTACACCTTC.

V is TRBV5-1 and J is TRBJ2-6, with D unclear. This CDR3 region has 16 residues. V was cut by 4 bases and J by 0 bases, with 11 bases left in between. Germline V gene sequence: CDR1 SGHRS, CDR2 YFSETQ. The CDR3 sequence: CASSLEPGSGANVLTF. The CDR3 DNA sequence: TGCGCCAGCAGCCTAGAACCGGGCTCTGGGGCCAACGTCCTGACTTTC. The full variable domain, its missing parts supplied by reference TRBV5-1 and TRBJ2-6, is KAGVTQTPRYLIKTRGQQVTLSCSPISGHRSVSWYQQTPGQGLQFLFEYFSETQRNKGNFPGRFSGRQFSNSRSEMNVSTLELGDSALYLCASSLEPGSGANVLTFGAGSRLTVL.

The chain combines TRBV10-3 with TRBJ2-1; TRBD2 agrees at 12 bases. The CDR3 has 18 residues. The J segment lost 5 bases and the V segment lost 3 bases, leaving 11 bases of the junction unmatched. CDR1 ENHRY and CDR2 SYGVKD come from the germline V gene. This CDR3 is CAISESSGGAYGNNEQFF. The CDR3, as DNA: TGTGCCATCAGTGAATCTAGCGGGGGGGCCTACGGCAACAATGAGCAGTTCTTC.

This sequence joins TRBV29-1 and TRBJ1-2; no clear D gene. CDR1 and CDR2 from the germline V gene are SQVTM and ANQGSEA. V gave up 6 bases and J gave up 0 bases, with 14 bases separating them. CDR3 size: 14 residues. Written as DNA, the CDR3 is TGCAGCGTCCAGACGGGGAAAGCTAACTATGGCTACACCTTC. Protein product: CSVQTGKANYGYTF. Supplemented by reference TRBV29-1 and TRBJ1-2, the full variable domain reads SAVISQKPSRDICQRGTSLTIQCQVDSQVTMMFWYRQQPGQSLTLIATANQGSEATYESGFVIDKFPISRPNLTFSTLTVSNMSPEDSSIYLCSVQTGKANYGYTFGSGTRLTVV.